This entry describes one T cell receptor beta chain. The data stem from a study of blood T cell repertoires in COVID-19. At the level of the study: Samples representing acute and convalescent COVID-19 were sourced from the United States, Italy and Spain. T cells, B-cell-depleted T cells, or PBMCs supplied cDNA or gDNA.

V trimming: 2 bases; J trimming: 3 bases; junction bases outside the gene matches: 3. This CDR3 is 16 amino acids long. Germline assignment: CDR1 SEHNR and CDR2 FQNEAQ (reference sequence). Cohort allocation depended upon clinical history that participants reported. What the recovered Cohort 3 donors had was two negative PCRs, clearance, or symptom resolution. The protocol was immunoSEQ multiplex PCR, while the TCRdb copy is restricted to in-frame clones and leaves out a portion. The repertoire holds 200,000 to 250,000 clones, with under 90% as singletons. Sequencing was carried out using PBMCs or T cells enriched from blood (not recorded which). The chain has TRBV7-9 and TRBJ1-4; TRBD1 agrees at 10 bases. The sequence was obtained from a man between 60 and 70 years old who had recovered from COVID-19. For the CDR3, the DNA is TGTGCCAGCAGCTTAAGCGGACAGGGGGCTAATGAAAAACTGTTTTTT. Its protein product is CASSLSGQGANEKLFF.